The rows below give T cell receptor beta chains drawn from one sample of a study of blood T cell repertoires in COVID-19. Profiled with immunoSEQ multiplex PCR; TCRdb holds only in-frame clones, not every one. The sample includes 300,000 to 400,000 clones, around 86% of them seen just once. The sequenced sample consisted of PBMCs or T cells enriched from blood (not recorded which). The receptors stem from a woman aged 40 to 50 with acute COVID-19. Both conserved end residues are part of each CDR3. A D gene is named only where the DNA matches it firmly. Some rows have no size entry. The others give once, few or many, or a class for an expanded clone.

d_call j_call v_call clone_size cdr3_aa cdr3_nt
TRBD1 TRBJ1-5 TRBV6-2/TRBV6-3 once CASSQQGAYNQPQHF TGTGCCAGCAGTCAACAGGGGGCCTACAATCAGCCCCAGCATTTT
TRBD1 TRBJ2-4 TRBV5-1 few CASSLSTQGAKNIQYF TGCGCCAGCAGCCTCTCCACACAGGGGGCCAAAAACATTCAGTACTTC
TRBD1 TRBJ1-2 TRBV19 - CASSSPTGDSGYTF TGTGCCAGTAGTAGCCCGACAGGGGATAGTGGCTACACCTTC
- TRBJ1-6 TRBV19 - CATLRSPLHF TGTGCCACCCTACGATCACCCCTCCACTTT
TRBD1 TRBJ1-2 TRBV28 - CASSTYSGGFGYTF TGTGCCAGCAGTACGTACTCAGGGGGCTTTGGCTACACCTTC
- TRBJ2-6 TRBV10-3 - CAISDRRDVQTGANVLTF TGTGCCATCAGTGACAGGAGGGATGTCCAGACTGGGGCCAACGTCCTGACTTTC
TRBD1 TRBJ1-6 TRBV27 - CASSSVDRGHNSPLHF TGTGCCAGCAGTTCCGTCGACAGGGGTCATAATTCACCCCTCCACTTT
TRBD2 TRBJ2-7 TRBV7-9 - CASSPGGTYEQYF TGTGCCAGCAGCCCGGGGGGTACCTACGAGCAGTACTTC
TRBD2 TRBJ2-1 TRBV6-2/TRBV6-3 few CASSYAPGGLYNEQFF TGTGCCAGCAGTTATGCCCCGGGGGGGCTCTACAATGAGCAGTTCTTC
- TRBJ1-2 TRBV4-2 - CASSQDFATGNYGYTF TGTGCCAGCAGCCAAGATTTCGCTACAGGGAACTATGGCTACACCTTC
TRBD1 TRBJ1-3 TRBV5-4 - CASSLRDSGNTIYF TGTGCCAGCAGCTTGAGGGACAGCGGAAACACCATATATTTT
TRBD1 TRBJ2-7 TRBV25-1 - CASSEAAGQGPYEQYF TGTGCCAGCAGTGAGGCCGCGGGACAGGGACCCTACGAGCAGTACTTC
TRBD1 TRBJ1-5 TRBV7-2 - CASSSTGGGQPQHF TGTGCCAGCAGCTCCACAGGGGGCGGTCAGCCCCAGCATTTT
TRBD1 TRBJ2-2 TRBV5-4 - CASSYRQGTYTGELFF TGTGCCAGCAGCTACCGACAGGGGACCTACACCGGGGAGCTGTTTTTT
TRBD1 TRBJ1-2 TRBV6-5 - CATHRGSLNYGYTF TGTGCCACTCACAGGGGGTCCCTTAACTATGGCTACACCTTC
- TRBJ2-1 TRBV5-6 - CASFQGGWGDEQFF TGTGCCAGCTTCCAGGGAGGATGGGGGGATGAGCAGTTCTTC
- TRBJ1-6 TRBV21-1 few CASSKGTPYNSPLHF TGTGCCAGCAGCAAAGGTACACCCTATAATTCACCCCTCCACTTT
TRBD1 TRBJ1-6 TRBV6-5 once CASSYSPRTGNSPLHF TGTGCCAGCAGTTACTCACCCCGGACAGGGAATTCACCCCTCCACTTT
TRBD1 TRBJ1-1 TRBV18 - CASSQGAGTEAFF TGTGCCAGCTCACAGGGGGCTGGGACTGAAGCTTTCTTT
- TRBJ1-2 TRBV19 - CASSADRGVYGYTF TGTGCCAGTAGTGCCGATCGGGGGGTCTATGGCTACACCTTC
TRBD1 TRBJ2-7 TRBV6-5 - CASSRDRGYEQYF TGTGCCAGCAGTCGGGACAGGGGCTACGAGCAGTACTTC
TRBD2 TRBJ2-7 TRBV11-1 - CASSLATSGLYEQYF TGTGCCAGCAGCTTAGCCACTAGCGGGCTTTACGAGCAGTACTTC